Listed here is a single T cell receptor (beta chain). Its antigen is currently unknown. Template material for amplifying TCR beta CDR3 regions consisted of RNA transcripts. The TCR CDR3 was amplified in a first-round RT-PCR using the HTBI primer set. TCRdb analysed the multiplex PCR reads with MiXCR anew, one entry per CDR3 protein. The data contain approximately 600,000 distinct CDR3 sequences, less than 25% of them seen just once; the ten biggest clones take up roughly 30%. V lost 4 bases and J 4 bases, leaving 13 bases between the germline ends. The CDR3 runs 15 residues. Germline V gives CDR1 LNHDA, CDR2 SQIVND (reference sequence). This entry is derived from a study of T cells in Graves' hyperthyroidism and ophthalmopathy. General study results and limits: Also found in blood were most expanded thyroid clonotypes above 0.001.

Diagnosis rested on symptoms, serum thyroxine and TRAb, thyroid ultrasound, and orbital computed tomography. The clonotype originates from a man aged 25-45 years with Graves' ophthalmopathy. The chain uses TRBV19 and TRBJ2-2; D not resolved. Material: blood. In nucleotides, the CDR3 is TGTGCCAGTAGTACCGCCCAACGGCGCACCGGGGAGCTGTTTTTT. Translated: CASSTAQRRTGELFF.